This entry is about one TCR beta chain. No antigen is known for it. Every donor was a Caucasian adult from Nashville, Tennessee. The data were produced by immunoSEQ multiplex PCR, yet TCRdb's version contains in-frame clones alone and is incomplete. Among more than 450,000 clones listed, 79% were seen once. The data stem from a study of shared clonotypes between healthy human individuals. Study-wide results and limits: How much donors shared clonotypes was expected to be affected by sequencing depth.

Trimming at V came to 5 bases and at J to 7 bases, leaving 10 bases not matched to a gene. Germline V gene sequence: CDR1 SEHNR, CDR2 FQNEAQ (reference sequence). This CDR3 spans 16 amino acids. The sample taken for sequencing was PBMCs. V gene TRBV7-9 combines with J gene TRBJ2-1; 11 nucleotides agree with TRBD1. The sequence was obtained from a woman between 40 and 50 years old in good health. Some clones in this sample may be carry-over from other donors' samples. The CDR3 is CASSVDPGQGGNEQFF. The CDR3 nucleotides are TGTGCCAGCAGCGTAGACCCGGGACAGGGGGGTAATGAGCAGTTCTTC.